Listed here are 30 T cell receptor beta chains from one sample, sequenced in a study of T cell responses to AZD1222 COVID-19 vaccine. The repertoire was sequenced with immunoSEQ multiplex PCR; TCRdb's copy has only in-frame clones and lacks some. The sample consists of about 100,000 clones, 88% of them appearing once. Here the sequenced sample was peripheral blood, taken on day 0 of AZD1222 vaccination. The receptor source for this set is an adult in good health.

This clone has only one observation. The J gene is TRBJ1-1, the V gene TRBV19; 8 bases line up with TRBD1. Germline CDR1 reads LNHDA; CDR2 reads SQIVND (reference sequence). Trimming cost V 6 bases and J 5 bases; bases outside gene matches: 5. The CDR3 runs to 13 residues. CDR3: CASRRTGRTEAFF. The CDR3 nucleotides are TGTGCCAGTAGACGGACAGGGCGGACTGAAGCTTTCTTT.

In its sample, this clone was seen once. V usage is TRBV6-5 and J usage is TRBJ2-2; D unclear. The germline V and J ends were trimmed by 2 bases and 3 bases, with 10 bases remaining between them. CDR1 and CDR2 from the germline V gene are MNHEY and SVGAGI. This CDR3 comprises 15 residues. CDR3 in amino acids: CASSYGVSYTGELFF. The DNA of the CDR3 is TGTGCCAGCAGTTACGGAGTTTCCTACACCGGGGAGCTGTTTTTT.

In DNA, the CDR3 is TGTGCCAGCTCACCAAGGGGGGCAGTGGACACTGAAGCTTTCTTT. This translates into CASSPRGAVDTEAFF. The rearrangement links TRBV18 to TRBJ1-1, with a possible D match to TRBD1 (6 bases). CDR1 KGHSH and CDR2 LQKENI come from the germline V gene. The CDR3 consists of 15 residues. Trimming pared 2 bases from V and 3 bases from J, leaving 13 bases between.

The chain is built from TRBV10-1 and TRBJ2-2; maybe TRBD1 (6 bases). Per germline, CDR1 WNHNN and CDR2 SYGVQD (reference sequence). The CDR3 runs 14 residues. V was pared by 5 bases and J by 5 bases, with 12 bases between. The DNA for the CDR3 is TGCGCCAGCAGTTCCGGGACAAGAACCGGGGAGCTGTTTTTT. Protein product: CASSSGTRTGELFF.

The genes are TRBV6-4 and TRBJ2-2; tentative D call: TRBD2 (5 bases). Germline-derived CDR1 and CDR2 are MRHNA and SNTAGT. The CDR3 totals 11 residues. Trimming removed 9 bases from V and 3 bases from J, with 5 bases in between. The CDR3 DNA reads as TGTGCCAGGGAGGACACCGGGGAGCTGTTTTTT. Amino acids: CAREDTGELFF.

The chain recombines TRBV4-1 with TRBJ2-5; D gene uncertain. The CDR3 spans 14 residues. In germline, CDR1 is MGHRA, CDR2 YSYEKL. The V end lost 0 bases, the J end lost 3 bases, and 8 bases lay between the germline ends. The CDR3 sequence is CASSQERAEETQYF. The CDR3 bases are TGCGCCAGCAGCCAAGAGAGAGCAGAAGAGACCCAGTACTTC.

This clone was found many times. The chain links TRBV27 to TRBJ1-6; D possibly corresponds to TRBD1 (5 bases). V was clipped by 10 bases and J by 6 bases, with 16 bases between them. The CDR3 covers 14 residues. Germline CDR1 and CDR2: MNHEY and SMNVEV (reference sequence). CDR3 in DNA: TGTGCCACAAGGGAGGGGAGAATTAATTCACCCCTCCACTTT. It yields the protein CATREGRINSPLHF.

V and J are TRBV6-5 and TRBJ1-3; D is possibly TRBD1 (5 bases). The CDR3 sequence is 15 residues long. Per the germline V gene, CDR1 is MNHEY and CDR2 is SVGAGI. V lost 6 bases, J lost 0 bases, and 12 bases lay in between. The CDR3 sequence: CASRGTDFSGNTIYF. The CDR3 DNA reads as TGTGCCAGCAGGGGGACTGACTTCTCTGGAAACACCATATATTTT.

The rearrangement links TRBV7-2 to TRBJ1-3; no reliable D call. The CDR3 has 15 residues. The V and J ends lost 1 base and 0 bases respectively, with 7 bases between them. The germline V gene has CDR1 SGHTA and CDR2 FQGNSA. The CDR3 region is CASSLEARSGNTIYF. DNA of the CDR3: TGTGCCAGCAGCTTAGAGGCCCGCTCTGGAAACACCATATATTTT.

The V gene is TRBV25-1, the J gene TRBJ2-1; TRBD1 matches at 10 bases. CDR1 is MGHDK, CDR2 SYGVNS, per germline. Trimming cost V 0 bases and J 8 bases; bases outside gene matches: 10. The CDR3 runs to 17 residues. Here the CDR3 reads CASSEYGPGQGDYEQFF. CDR3 coding DNA: TGTGCCAGCAGTGAATATGGTCCAGGACAGGGGGACTATGAGCAGTTCTTC.

This chain links TRBV15 with TRBJ1-5; TRBD1 matches 8 bases. Trimming removed 4 bases from V and 6 bases from J; junction bases left unmatched: 14. CDR3 length equals 17 residues. In germline, CDR1 is LNHNV, CDR2 YYDKDF (reference sequence). The CDR3: CATSNRQRTGKRQPQHF. CDR3 in DNA: TGTGCCACCAGCAATCGCCAGCGGACAGGGAAGCGTCAGCCCCAGCATTTT.

This chain uses TRBV19 with TRBJ2-7; TRBD1 agrees at 9 bases. V was pared by 7 bases and J by 4 bases, with 20 bases of the junction left unmatched. The CDR3 extends over 18 amino acids. Germline CDR1 reads LNHDA; CDR2 reads SQIVND (reference sequence). The CDR3 protein is CASTDRNPGQGHSYEQYF. Written as DNA, the CDR3 is TGTGCCAGTACCGACCGGAACCCGGGACAGGGCCACTCTTACGAGCAGTACTTC. The entire variable domain, with the rest obtained from reference TRBV19 and TRBJ2-7, is as follows: DGGITQSPKYLFRKEGQNVTLSCEQNLNHDAMYWYRQDPGQGLRLIYYSQIVNDFQKGDIAEGYSVSREKKESFPLTVTSAQKNPTAFYLCASTDRNPGQGHSYEQYFGPGTRLTVT.

The chain is built from TRBV11-2 and TRBJ1-6; no clear D. The CDR3 runs to 16 residues. Germline V gene sequence: CDR1 SGHAT, CDR2 FQNNGV. V dropped 2 bases and J dropped 0 bases, with 8 bases sitting between them. CDR3 DNA: TGTGCCAGCAGCTTAAATACCGGCTCCTATAATTCACCCCTCCACTTT. Its protein product is CASSLNTGSYNSPLHF.

This clone was found once. The chain carries TRBV7-2 and TRBJ1-5, with D possibly being TRBD1 (5 bases). Germline V lookup: CDR1 SGHTA, CDR2 FQGNSA. CDR3 length: 15 residues. V gave up 1 base and J gave up 3 bases, with 10 bases separating them. The DNA for the CDR3 is TGTGCCAGCAGCTTAGAGTGGACAATCAATCAGCCCCAGCATTTT. Its translation is CASSLEWTINQPQHF.

V and J are TRBV11-1 and TRBJ1-2; D remains ambiguous. Trimming shortened V by 5 bases and J by 6 bases, and 10 bases separated the two germline ends. The CDR3 covers 12 residues. Germline CDR1 and CDR2: SGHAT and FQDESV (reference sequence). The CDR3 DNA sequence: TGTGCCAGCAGCCTTCACGGTCATGGCTACACCTTC. It specifies CASSLHGHGYTF.

This chain links TRBV10-3 with TRBJ2-7; D is unclear. This CDR3 comprises 13 residues. CDR1 ENHRY and CDR2 SYGVKD come from the germline V gene. Trimming removed 4 bases from V and 4 bases from J, with 11 bases in between. CDR3 in DNA: TGTGCCATCAGTGTGGCAGCTCATTACGAGCAGTACTTC. Protein product: CAISVAAHYEQYF.

CDR3 bases: TGTGCCAGCAGTAACACAGATACGCAGTATTTT. It codes for CASSNTDTQYF. The chain carries TRBV6-2 or TRBV6-3 and TRBJ2-3; D is unresolved. Germline lookup yields CDR1 MNHEY and CDR2 SVGEGT. The CDR3 covers 11 residues. V lost 5 bases and J 2 bases, leaving 2 bases between the germline ends.

The rearrangement joins TRBV18 to TRBJ2-1; 12 bases align to TRBD2. J lost 10 bases, V lost 0 bases, and 10 bases had no gene match. This CDR3 region has 17 residues. CDR1 KGHSH and CDR2 LQKENI come from the germline V gene. The CDR3 protein is CASSPPTSGRSTGEQFF. The CDR3 coding sequence is TGTGCCAGCTCACCACCGACTAGCGGGAGATCTACGGGAGAGCAGTTCTTC.

Turning to this clone: At one boundary the junction diverges from the germline segment, which might be a read error. This chain uses TRBV7-9 with TRBJ1-3; D is possibly TRBD1 (5 bases). Looked up from germline, CDR1 is SEHNR and CDR2 is FQNEAQ (reference sequence). The CDR3 is 15 amino acids. The DNA of the CDR3 is TGTGCCAGCAGCTTAGAAGTACAGGTTGGAGACACCATATATTTT. As protein: CASSLEVQVGDTIYF.

CDR3 DNA sequence: TGTGCCAGCGGGTACAGCTCCTACGAGCAGTACTTC. Residues: CASGYSSYEQYF. The chain links TRBV28 to TRBJ2-7; D remains unclear. Looked up from germline, CDR1 is MDHEN and CDR2 is SYDVKM. The CDR3 has 12 amino acids. V was pared by 8 bases and J by 0 bases, with 8 bases between.

The chain is built from TRBV18 and TRBJ2-3; D is unclear. The CDR3 is 12 residues long. Trimming pared 6 bases from V and 2 bases from J, leaving 6 bases between. Germline V lookup: CDR1 KGHSH, CDR2 LQKENI. CDR3 coding DNA: TGTGCCAGCTCCCCTTACACAGATACGCAGTATTTT. Its translation is CASSPYTDTQYF.

The chain uses TRBV18 and TRBJ2-3, with D uncertain. V was cut by 4 bases and J by 1 base, with 9 bases left in between. The CDR3 totals 14 residues. Germline assignment: CDR1 KGHSH and CDR2 LQKENI. The CDR3 is CASSLYQGTDTQYF. The DNA of the CDR3 is TGTGCCAGCTCACTTTATCAGGGCACAGATACGCAGTATTTT.

The rearrangement uses TRBV2 and TRBJ1-2; D not resolved. Trimming pared 3 bases from V and 8 bases from J, leaving 16 bases between. CDR1 and CDR2 from the germline V gene are SNHLY and FYNNEI. The CDR3 totals 14 residues. For the CDR3, the DNA is TGTGCCAGCAGTGATAGTAACTACCGAGGGGGCTACACCTTC. Translated, it gives CASSDSNYRGGYTF.

The chain joins TRBV5-5 to TRBJ2-2; D call uncertain. The CDR3 has 14 residues. Trimming left V 0 bases short and J 0 bases short, with 3 bases between. Germline CDR1 and CDR2: SGHKS and YYEKEE (reference sequence). The CDR3 is CASSLGPNTGELFF. In nucleotides, the CDR3 is TGTGCCAGCAGCTTGGGCCCGAACACCGGGGAGCTGTTTTTT. Using reference TRBV5-5 and TRBJ2-2 for the parts outside the CDR3, the full variable domain is DAGVTQSPTHLIKTRGQQVTLRCSPISGHKSVSWYQQVLGQGPQFIFQYYEKEERGRGNFPDRFSARQFPNYSSELNVNALLLGDSALYLCASSLGPNTGELFFGEGSRLTVL.

The chain links TRBV28 to TRBJ1-4; possibly TRBD1 for D (6 bases). In germline, CDR1 is MDHEN, CDR2 SYDVKM. The germline V and J ends were trimmed by 5 bases and 6 bases, with 16 bases remaining between them. This CDR3 contains 15 residues. CDR3 in DNA: TGTGCCAGCAGTGAACAGGGAATTTTAGATGAAAAACTGTTTTTT. Encoded protein: CASSEQGILDEKLFF.

This chain connects TRBV19 to TRBJ1-2; a weak D match, TRBD1 (5 bases). Germline V gene data show CDR1 as LNHDA and CDR2 as SQIVND (reference sequence). The V gene lost 4 bases and the J gene lost 2 bases, with 20 bases spanning the gap. This CDR3 comprises 17 residues. CDR3 bases: TGTGCCAGTAGTACCGGCCGGGGACCTACCCGGAACTATGGCTACACCTTC. Its protein is CASSTGRGPTRNYGYTF.

CDR3: CASSLPSSGANVLTF. CDR3 DNA: TGTGCCAGCAGTTTGCCCAGTTCTGGGGCCAACGTCCTGACTTTC. The chain is built from TRBV28 and TRBJ2-6; unclear D gene. V lost 3 bases, J lost 1 base, and 7 bases lay in between. CDR1 and CDR2 (germline): MDHEN, SYDVKM. The CDR3 runs to 15 residues.

J is TRBJ2-5 and V is TRBV20-1, with D perhaps matching TRBD2 (7 bases). V was clipped by 3 bases and J by 2 bases, with 10 bases between them. The CDR3 length is 13 residues. The V gene's germline CDR1 is DFQATT and CDR2 SNEGSKA (reference sequence). CDR3 in amino acids: CSASRGAQETQYF. DNA of the CDR3: TGCAGTGCTAGTCGGGGGGCACAAGAGACCCAGTACTTC.

V gene TRBV2 combines with J gene TRBJ1-2; D call uncertain. This CDR3 region has 13 residues. The V end was cut by 5 bases, the J end by 2 bases, with 9 bases between. Germline CDR1 reads SNHLY; CDR2 reads FYNNEI. CDR3 DNA: TGTGCCAGCAGTACAGAGATCAACTATGGCTACACCTTC. This translates into CASSTEINYGYTF. Using reference TRBV2 and TRBJ1-2 for the parts outside the CDR3, the full variable domain is EPEVTQTPSHQVTQMGQEVILRCVPISNHLYFYWYRQILGQKVEFLVSFYNNEISEKSEIFDDQFSVERPDGSNFTLKIRSTKLEDSAMYFCASSTEINYGYTFGSGTRLTVV.

The chain links TRBV28 to TRBJ1-1; no definite D call. Germline CDR1 MDHEN, CDR2 SYDVKM. V lost 9 bases to trimming and J lost 4 bases, with 12 bases between them. The CDR3 is 12 residues long. CDR3 in DNA: TGTGCCAGTTGGACGGAGCCCACTGAAGCTTTCTTT. Translating it yields CASWTEPTEAFF.